These 22 T cell receptor beta chains originate from one sample sequenced in a study of cytomegalovirus exposure and HLA in healthy donors. 13 Jbeta primers and 60 Vbeta primers were used for the PCR. TCRdb's copy holds only in-frame clones and misses some; the assay was immunoSEQ multiplex PCR. The sample includes about 140,000 clones, roughly 79% of them seen just once. Sequencing was performed on PBMCs. The receptors shown here come from a woman between 35 and 50 years old in good health and CMV-seronegative.

The chain recombines TRBV13 with TRBJ2-5, with TRBD2 matching over 14 bases. Germline V gives CDR1 PRHDT, CDR2 FYEKMQ (reference sequence). The CDR3 extends over 17 amino acids. V shed 5 bases and J 5 bases; nucleotides not matched to a gene: 10. The CDR3 coding sequence is TGTGCCAGCAGCATGGGGACTAGCGGGAGCCAATTTGAGACCCAGTACTTC. Its translation: CASSMGTSGSQFETQYF.

The rearrangement links TRBV7-9 to TRBJ2-5; 8 nucleotides align to TRBD1. Germline CDR1 reads SEHNR; CDR2 reads FQNEAQ (reference sequence). CDR3 size: 18 residues. Trimming cost V 5 bases and J 5 bases; bases outside gene matches: 19. This CDR3 reads CASSPPTGPQGARETQYF. CDR3 nucleotides: TGTGCCAGCAGCCCCCCCACTGGCCCTCAGGGGGCGCGGGAGACCCAGTACTTC.

V and J are TRBV28 and TRBJ1-1; 9 nucleotides agree with TRBD1. Germline CDR1 MDHEN, CDR2 SYDVKM. Losses at the gene ends were 5 bases for V and 3 bases for J; bases not matched to a gene: 4. This CDR3 contains 14 residues. The CDR3 spells CASSEGQGDTEAFF. The CDR3 region has the DNA TGTGCCAGCAGTGAGGGACAGGGAGACACTGAAGCTTTCTTT.

The J gene is TRBJ1-1, the V gene TRBV11-1, with D hard to call. Germline lookup yields CDR1 SGHAT and CDR2 FQDESV (reference sequence). The CDR3 is 12 residues long. The V gene lost 7 bases and the J gene lost 0 bases, with 6 bases spanning the gap. The CDR3 sequence: CASTDMNTEAFF. The CDR3 DNA follows: TGTGCCAGCACAGATATGAACACTGAAGCTTTCTTT.

The chain combines TRBV15 with TRBJ2-3, with D possibly TRBD2 on 5 matching bases. V was clipped by 2 bases and J by 1 base, with 10 bases between them. The CDR3 is 15 amino acids. Germline assignment: CDR1 LNHNV and CDR2 YYDKDF (reference sequence). In DNA, the CDR3 is TGTGCCACCAGCAGAAATCTCGGGGGCACAGATACGCAGTATTTT. This gives the protein CATSRNLGGTDTQYF. Based on the CDR3 plus reference TRBV15 and TRBJ2-3, the full variable domain is DAMVIQNPRYQVTQFGKPVTLSCSQTLNHNVMYWYQQKSSQAPKLLFHYYDKDFNNEADTPDNFQSRRPNTSFCFLDIRSPGLGDTAMYLCATSRNLGGTDTQYFGPGTRLTVL.

V usage is TRBV18 and J usage is TRBJ2-5; D may be TRBD1 (6 bases). CDR1 is KGHSH and CDR2 is LQKENI in the germline V gene. With 8 bases removed from V and 5 bases from J, the gap between germline ends came to 15 bases. The CDR3 is 13 amino acids. The CDR3 spells CASTIDRSETQYF. CDR3 bases: TGTGCCAGCACTATTGACAGGTCGGAGACCCAGTACTTC.

This rearrangement joins TRBV13 to TRBJ2-5; the match to TRBD2 covers 14 bases. The CDR3 contains 17 residues. After removal of 4 bases from V and 1 base from J, the junction contained 5 bases not matched to a gene. Germline V gene lookup returns CDR1 PRHDT and CDR2 FYEKMQ (reference sequence). CDR3 in amino acids: CASSSGLAGAGQETQYF. CDR3 sequence (DNA): TGTGCCAGCAGCTCGGGACTAGCGGGAGCGGGCCAAGAGACCCAGTACTTC.

In the case of this clone: This CDR3 fails to terminate in the conserved phenylalanine or tryptophan, so it likely reflects a read error. The limits of the CDR3 on the DNA are not certain, so only TCRdb's listed CDR3 is given. The chain recombines TRBV28 with TRBJ2-7; the listed D gene, TRBD2, was not tested against the DNA. CDR1 MDHEN and CDR2 SYDVKM come from the germline V gene. The CDR3 length is 14 residues, termini included. This CDR3 is CASSSPGVADAWAC.

The chain has TRBV5-1 and TRBJ2-7; a possible D gene is TRBD2 (7 bases). V lost 6 bases and J lost 3, with 16 bases in between. Germline V gene lookup returns CDR1 SGHRS and CDR2 YFSETQ. The CDR3 runs to 14 residues. The CDR3 DNA reads TGCGCCAGCACAGCGGGACAAACGTTCTACGAGCAGTACTTC. Protein product: CASTAGQTFYEQYF.

V gene TRBV19 combines with J gene TRBJ1-2; 11 bases are shared with TRBD1. Germline V gene data show CDR1 as LNHDA and CDR2 as SQIVND (reference sequence). This CDR3 is built from 16 residues. V lost 5 bases, J lost 6 bases, and 11 bases stayed unmatched. The CDR3 loop reads CASSPDRGHGVHGYTF. The CDR3 DNA reads TGTGCCAGTAGTCCGGACAGGGGGCACGGGGTCCATGGCTACACCTTC.

This clone was detected once. The chain carries TRBV6-6 and TRBJ2-7; TRBD2 might be the D (6 bases). Germline V gene data show CDR1 as MNHNY and CDR2 as SVGAGI (reference sequence). Deletions cut 2 bases from V and 2 bases from J, with 16 bases between. CDR3 length equals 16 residues. CDR3 DNA sequence: TGTGCCAGCAGTTACGGCGGGACTTATATTACCTACGAGCAGTACTTC. Its protein is CASSYGGTYITYEQYF.

The rearrangement uses TRBV7-6 and TRBJ2-5; D perhaps matches TRBD2 (6 bases). Germline V gene data show CDR1 as SGHVS and CDR2 as FNYEAQ. The CDR3 extends over 17 amino acids. V was trimmed by 1 base and J by 3 bases, leaving 18 bases between them. CDR3 loop: CASSLVGGAFSEETQYF. DNA for the CDR3: TGTGCCAGCAGCTTAGTGGGGGGTGCCTTTTCAGAAGAGACCCAGTACTTC.

A note on this clone: Other nucleotide sequences in the sample specify the same CDR3. The chain combines TRBV4-3 with TRBJ2-1; no reliable D call. The V end lost 4 bases, the J end lost 0 bases, and 7 bases lay between the germline ends. Germline V gene data show CDR1 as LGHNA and CDR2 as YSLEER. The CDR3 length is 14 residues. This chain's CDR3 is CASSPRSSYNEQFF. CDR3 nucleotide sequence: TGCGCCAGCAGCCCGAGGTCCTCCTACAATGAGCAGTTCTTC.

The chain employs TRBV6-5 and TRBJ1-2, with a possible D match to TRBD1 (6 bases). The V and J ends lost 0 bases and 3 bases respectively, with 14 bases between them. CDR1 MNHEY and CDR2 SVGAGI come from the germline V gene. CDR3 length: 16 amino acids. This CDR3 is CASSYSSQGPYYGYTF. For the CDR3, the DNA is TGTGCCAGCAGTTACTCGAGTCAGGGGCCGTACTATGGCTACACCTTC.

The gene calls are TRBV25-1 and TRBJ2-5; D call uncertain. The CDR3 loop spans 14 amino acids. V was clipped by 8 bases and J by 0 bases, with 13 bases between them. In germline, CDR1 is MGHDK, CDR2 SYGVNS. The CDR3 here is CASSLTEYQETQYF. CDR3 DNA: TGTGCCAGCTCTCTAACAGAGTACCAAGAGACCCAGTACTTC.

This clone was detected only once. The V gene is TRBV6-6, the J gene TRBJ2-7, with 9 bases that match TRBD1. With 7 bases clipped from V and 3 bases from J, the junction kept 4 bases outside the gene matches. CDR3 length equals 13 residues. Germline V gene lookup returns CDR1 MNHNY and CDR2 SVGAGI (reference sequence). The DNA for the CDR3 is TGTGCCAGCACCTGGGACAGGGTCTACGAGCAGTACTTC. It codes for CASTWDRVYEQYF.

The V and J genes are TRBV5-1 and TRBJ2-3; D might be TRBD1 (5 bases). In germline, CDR1 is SGHRS, CDR2 YFSETQ. The CDR3 contains 16 residues. Between the trimmed V and J ends, which lost 4 bases and 0 bases, there was a span of 15 bases. The CDR3 DNA follows: TGCGCCAGCAGCGCCGACAGACGCGCTAGCACAGATACGCAGTATTTT. Its protein product is CASSADRRASTDTQYF.

The chain recombines TRBV29-1 with TRBJ2-2; 10 nucleotides match TRBD1. The ends lost 5 bases at V and 5 bases at J; junction bases unmatched: 11. From germline, CDR1 is SQVTM and CDR2 ANQGSEA. The length of the CDR3 is 16 residues. The CDR3 DNA reads TGCAGCGTTCGGACAGGGGGTACACAATCTACCGGGGAGCTGTTTTTT. This sequence encodes CSVRTGGTQSTGELFF.

A single count supports this clone. The chain employs TRBV9 and TRBJ1-3; 7 positions match TRBD1. The CDR3 consists of 13 residues. Looked up from germline, CDR1 is SGDLS and CDR2 is YYNGEE. Trimming took 3 bases from V and 3 from J; bases not matched to a gene: 0. The CDR3 nucleotides are TGTGCCAGCAGCGCAGGGGGTGGAAACACCATATATTTT. Translating gives CASSAGGGNTIYF.

This clone was seen a handful of times. This chain joins TRBV5-5 and TRBJ2-1; maybe TRBD2 (5 bases). The V end was cut by 4 bases, the J end by 5 bases, with 16 bases between. This CDR3 comprises 15 residues. Germline-derived CDR1 and CDR2 are SGHKS and YYEKEE (reference sequence). In nucleotides, the CDR3 is TGTGCCAGCAGCCCGCGGGCGGGCCTAAACAATGAGCAGTTCTTC. This translates into CASSPRAGLNNEQFF.

The J gene is TRBJ1-5, the V gene TRBV28; TRBD1 matches 7 bases. V was clipped by 6 bases and J by 6 bases; unmatched bases: 2. Germline-derived CDR1 and CDR2 are MDHEN and SYDVKM. This CDR3 contains 12 residues. The CDR3 sequence: CASRSGGQPQHF. The DNA of the CDR3 is TGTGCCAGCAGGTCAGGGGGTCAGCCCCAGCATTTT.

The chain combines TRBV19 with TRBJ1-5, with D possibly TRBD1 on 6 matching bases. The germline V gene has CDR1 LNHDA and CDR2 SQIVND (reference sequence). V lost 6 bases and J 4 bases, leaving 13 bases between the germline ends. The CDR3 spans 14 residues. The CDR3 bases are TGTGCCAGTAGACAGGGAAGTTGGAATCAGCCCCAGCATTTT. As protein: CASRQGSWNQPQHF.